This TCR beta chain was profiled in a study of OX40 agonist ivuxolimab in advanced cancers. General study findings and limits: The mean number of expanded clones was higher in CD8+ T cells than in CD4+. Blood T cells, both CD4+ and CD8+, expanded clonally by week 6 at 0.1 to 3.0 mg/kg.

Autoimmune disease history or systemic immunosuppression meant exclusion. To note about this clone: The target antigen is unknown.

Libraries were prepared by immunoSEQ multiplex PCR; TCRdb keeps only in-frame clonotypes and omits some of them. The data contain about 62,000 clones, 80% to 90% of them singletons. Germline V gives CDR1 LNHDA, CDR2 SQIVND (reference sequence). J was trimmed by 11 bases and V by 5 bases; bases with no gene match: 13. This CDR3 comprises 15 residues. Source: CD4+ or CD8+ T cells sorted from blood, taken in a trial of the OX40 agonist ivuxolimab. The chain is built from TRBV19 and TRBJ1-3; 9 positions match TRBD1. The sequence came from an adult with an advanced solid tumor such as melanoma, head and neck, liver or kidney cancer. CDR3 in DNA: TGTGCCAGTAGTCCCGGGACAGGGCACCGCCCGTCCATATATTTT. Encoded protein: CASSPGTGHRPSIYF.